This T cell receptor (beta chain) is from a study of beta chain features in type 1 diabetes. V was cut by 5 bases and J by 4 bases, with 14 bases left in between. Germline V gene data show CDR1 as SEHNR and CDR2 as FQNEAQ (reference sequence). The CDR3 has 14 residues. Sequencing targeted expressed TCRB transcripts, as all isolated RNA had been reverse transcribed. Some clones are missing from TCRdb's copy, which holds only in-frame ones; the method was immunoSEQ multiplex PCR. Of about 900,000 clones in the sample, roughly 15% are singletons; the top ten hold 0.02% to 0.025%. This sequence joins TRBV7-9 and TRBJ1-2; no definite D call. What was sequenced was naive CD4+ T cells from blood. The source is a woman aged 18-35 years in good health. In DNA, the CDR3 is TGTGCCAGCAGCCTCGCCGTCGGTGTCTATGGCTACACCTTC. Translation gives CASSLAVGVYGYTF.